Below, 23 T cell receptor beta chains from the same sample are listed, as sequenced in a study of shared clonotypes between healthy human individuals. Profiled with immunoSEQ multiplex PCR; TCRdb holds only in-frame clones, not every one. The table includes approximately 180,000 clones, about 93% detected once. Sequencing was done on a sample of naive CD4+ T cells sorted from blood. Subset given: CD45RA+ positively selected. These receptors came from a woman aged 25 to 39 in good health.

CDR3 coding DNA: TGCGCCAGCAGCTTGGATGCCGCCTCCTACGAGCAGTACTTC. Protein sequence: CASSLDAASYEQYF. The chain couples TRBV5-1 to TRBJ2-7; D not certain. Between the trimmed V and J ends, which lost 0 bases and 0 bases, there was a span of 7 bases. The length of the CDR3 is 14 residues. The germline gives CDR1 SGHRS, CDR2 YFSETQ.

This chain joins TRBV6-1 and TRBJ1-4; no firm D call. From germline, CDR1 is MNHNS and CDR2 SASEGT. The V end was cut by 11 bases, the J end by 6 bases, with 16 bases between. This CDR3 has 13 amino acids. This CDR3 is CASGRQRDEKLFF. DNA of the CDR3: TGTGCCTCCGGGAGGCAACGGGATGAAAAACTGTTTTTT.

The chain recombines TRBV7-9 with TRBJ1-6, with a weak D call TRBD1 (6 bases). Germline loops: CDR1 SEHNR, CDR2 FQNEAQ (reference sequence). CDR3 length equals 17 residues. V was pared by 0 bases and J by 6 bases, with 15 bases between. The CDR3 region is CASSLAGDGRGNSPLHF. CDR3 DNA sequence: TGTGCCAGCAGCTTAGCCGGCGATGGCAGGGGTAATTCACCCCTCCACTTT.

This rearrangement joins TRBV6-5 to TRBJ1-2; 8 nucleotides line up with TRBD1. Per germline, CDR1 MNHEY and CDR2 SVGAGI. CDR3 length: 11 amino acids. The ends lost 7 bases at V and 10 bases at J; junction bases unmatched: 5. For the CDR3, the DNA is TGTGCCAGCAACGGACAGGGCGCCTACACCTTC. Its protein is CASNGQGAYTF.

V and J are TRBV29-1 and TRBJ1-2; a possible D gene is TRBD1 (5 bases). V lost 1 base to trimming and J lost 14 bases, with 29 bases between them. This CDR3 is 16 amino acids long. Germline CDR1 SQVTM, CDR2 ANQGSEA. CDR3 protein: CSVEVLRGGRTLWLTF. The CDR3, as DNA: TGCAGCGTTGAAGTATTGCGGGGGGGACGGACCCTATGGCTAACCTTC.

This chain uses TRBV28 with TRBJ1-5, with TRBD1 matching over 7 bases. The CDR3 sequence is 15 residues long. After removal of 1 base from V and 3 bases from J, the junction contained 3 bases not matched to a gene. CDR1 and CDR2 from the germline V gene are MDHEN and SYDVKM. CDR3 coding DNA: TGTGCCAGCAGTTTATTCCAGGGGGTCAATCAGCCCCAGCATTTT. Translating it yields CASSLFQGVNQPQHF.

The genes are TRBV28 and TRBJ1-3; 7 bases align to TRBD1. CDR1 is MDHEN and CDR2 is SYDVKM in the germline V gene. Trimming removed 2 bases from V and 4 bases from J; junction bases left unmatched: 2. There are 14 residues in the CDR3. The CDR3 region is CASSLTDRGNTIYF. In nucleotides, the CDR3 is TGTGCCAGCAGTTTAACGGACAGGGGAAACACCATATATTTT. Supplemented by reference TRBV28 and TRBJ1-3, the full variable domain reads DVKVTQSSRYLVKRTGEKVFLECVQDMDHENMFWYRQDPGLGLRLIYFSYDVKMKEKGDIPEGYSVSREKKERFSLILESASTNQTSMYLCASSLTDRGNTIYFGEGSWLTVV.

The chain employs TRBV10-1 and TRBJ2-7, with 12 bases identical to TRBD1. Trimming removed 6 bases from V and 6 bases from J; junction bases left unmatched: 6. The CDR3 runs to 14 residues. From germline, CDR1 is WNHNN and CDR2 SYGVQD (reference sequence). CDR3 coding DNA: TGCGCCAGCAGGGCCGGGACAGGGGGCCGCGAGCAGTACTTC. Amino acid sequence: CASRAGTGGREQYF.

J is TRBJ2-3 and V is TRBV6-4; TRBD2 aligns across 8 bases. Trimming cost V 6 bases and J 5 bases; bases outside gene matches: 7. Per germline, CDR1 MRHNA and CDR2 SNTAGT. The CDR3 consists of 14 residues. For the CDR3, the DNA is TGTGCCAGCAGCCGAGCGGGAGCGGGAGATACGCAGTATTTT. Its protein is CASSRAGAGDTQYF.

The CDR3 bases are TGCGCCAGCAGCCGCCCGACAGGGATTGAGACCCAGTACTTC. Translated: CASSRPTGIETQYF. The V gene is TRBV4-1, the J gene TRBJ2-5, with 7 nucleotides matching TRBD1. The CDR3 contains 14 residues. J gave up 5 bases and V 4 bases, and 7 bases lay outside the gene matches. Germline V gene sequence: CDR1 MGHRA, CDR2 YSYEKL.

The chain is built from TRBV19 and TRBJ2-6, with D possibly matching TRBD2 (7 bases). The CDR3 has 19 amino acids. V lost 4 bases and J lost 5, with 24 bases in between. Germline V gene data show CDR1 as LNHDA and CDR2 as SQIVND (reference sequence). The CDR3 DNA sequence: TGTGCCAGTAGTACATGGGGGGGCCCCGCTTACAGTTGGGCCAACGTCCTGACTTTC. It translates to CASSTWGGPAYSWANVLTF.

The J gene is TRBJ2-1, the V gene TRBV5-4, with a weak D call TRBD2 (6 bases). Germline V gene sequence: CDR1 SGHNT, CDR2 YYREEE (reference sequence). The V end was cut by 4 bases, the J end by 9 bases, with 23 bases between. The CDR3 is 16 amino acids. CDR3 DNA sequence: TGTGCCAGCAGCCCCTCATCTAGCGCAATAGTAGGTGAGCAGTTCTTC. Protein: CASSPSSSAIVGEQFF. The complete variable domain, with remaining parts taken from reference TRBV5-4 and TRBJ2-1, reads ETGVTQSPTHLIKTRGQQVTLRCSSQSGHNTVSWYQQALGQGPQFIFQYYREEENGRGNFPPRFSGLQFPNYSSELNVNALELDDSALYLCASSPSSSAIVGEQFFGPGTRLTVL.

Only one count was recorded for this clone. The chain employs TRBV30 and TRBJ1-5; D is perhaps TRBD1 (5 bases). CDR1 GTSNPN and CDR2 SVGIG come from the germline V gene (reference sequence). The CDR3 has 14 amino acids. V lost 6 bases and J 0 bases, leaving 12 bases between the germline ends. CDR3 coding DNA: TGTGCCTGTGGTTGGGGGAATAGCAATCAGCCCCAGCATTTT. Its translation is CACGWGNSNQPQHF.

DNA of the CDR3: TGTGCCAGCGGGGGACAGCACCAGGCTGGCAATCAGCCCCAGCATTTT. Translating it yields CASGGQHQAGNQPQHF. V and J are TRBV2 and TRBJ1-5; 7 bases align to TRBD1. The V gene's germline CDR1 is SNHLY and CDR2 FYNNEI. V lost 8 bases, J lost 2 bases, and 12 bases stayed unmatched. This CDR3 is built from 16 residues.

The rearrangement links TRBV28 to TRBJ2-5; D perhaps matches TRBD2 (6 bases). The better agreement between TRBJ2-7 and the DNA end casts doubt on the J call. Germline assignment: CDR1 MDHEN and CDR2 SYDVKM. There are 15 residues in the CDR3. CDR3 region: CASSSSEEGRYEQYF. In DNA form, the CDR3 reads TGTGCCAGCAGTTCCTCAGAGGAGGGAAGGTACGAGCAGTACTTC.

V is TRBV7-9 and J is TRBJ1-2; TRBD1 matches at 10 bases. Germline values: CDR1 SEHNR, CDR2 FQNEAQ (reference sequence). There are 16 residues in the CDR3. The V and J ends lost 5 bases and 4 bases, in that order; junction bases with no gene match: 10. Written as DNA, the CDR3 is TGTGCCAGCAGCAACCCCGGACAGGGGGGTTTCTATGGCTACACCTTC. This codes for CASSNPGQGGFYGYTF.

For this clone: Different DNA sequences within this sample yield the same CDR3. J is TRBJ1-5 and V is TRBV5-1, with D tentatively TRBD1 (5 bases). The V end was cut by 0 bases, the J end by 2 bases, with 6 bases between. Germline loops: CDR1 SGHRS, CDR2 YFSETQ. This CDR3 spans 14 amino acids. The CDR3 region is CASSLGGGNQPQHF. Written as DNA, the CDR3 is TGCGCCAGCAGCTTGGGGGGCGGCAATCAGCCCCAGCATTTT.

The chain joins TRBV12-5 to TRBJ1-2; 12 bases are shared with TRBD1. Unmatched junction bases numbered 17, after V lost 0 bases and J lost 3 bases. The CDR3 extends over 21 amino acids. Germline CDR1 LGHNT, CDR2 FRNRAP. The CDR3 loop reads CASGLVTPTGTGGFKDYGYTF. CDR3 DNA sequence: TGTGCTAGTGGTTTGGTAACCCCCACCGGGACAGGGGGCTTCAAGGACTATGGCTACACCTTC.

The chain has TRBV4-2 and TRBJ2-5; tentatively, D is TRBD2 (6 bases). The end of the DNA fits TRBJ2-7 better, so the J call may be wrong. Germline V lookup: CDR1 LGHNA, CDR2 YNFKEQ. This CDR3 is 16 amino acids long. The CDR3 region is CASSQEGLAHTYEQYF. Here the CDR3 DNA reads TGTGCCAGCAGCCAAGAGGGGCTAGCGCACACCTACGAGCAGTACTTC.

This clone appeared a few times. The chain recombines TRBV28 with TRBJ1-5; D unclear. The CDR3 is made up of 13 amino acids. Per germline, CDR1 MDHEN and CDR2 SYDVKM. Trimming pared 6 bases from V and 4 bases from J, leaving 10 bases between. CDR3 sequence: CASSPVPNQPQHF. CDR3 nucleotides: TGTGCCAGCAGCCCAGTACCTAATCAGCCCCAGCATTTT.

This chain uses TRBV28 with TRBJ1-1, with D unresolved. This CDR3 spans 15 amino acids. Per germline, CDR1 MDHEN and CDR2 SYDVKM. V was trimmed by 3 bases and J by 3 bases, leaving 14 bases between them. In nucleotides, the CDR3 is TGTGCCAGCAGTTTCCACACGGACGGGTACACTGAAGCTTTCTTT. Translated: CASSFHTDGYTEAFF.

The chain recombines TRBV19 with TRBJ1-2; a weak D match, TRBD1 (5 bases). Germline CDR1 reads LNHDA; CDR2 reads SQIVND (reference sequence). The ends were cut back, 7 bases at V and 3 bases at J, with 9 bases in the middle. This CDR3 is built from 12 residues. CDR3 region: CASTQGDYGYTF. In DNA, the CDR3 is TGTGCCAGTACGCAGGGTGACTATGGCTACACCTTC. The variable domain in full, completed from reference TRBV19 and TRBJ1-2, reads DGGITQSPKYLFRKEGQNVTLSCEQNLNHDAMYWYRQDPGQGLRLIYYSQIVNDFQKGDIAEGYSVSREKKESFPLTVTSAQKNPTAFYLCASTQGDYGYTFGSGTRLTVV.

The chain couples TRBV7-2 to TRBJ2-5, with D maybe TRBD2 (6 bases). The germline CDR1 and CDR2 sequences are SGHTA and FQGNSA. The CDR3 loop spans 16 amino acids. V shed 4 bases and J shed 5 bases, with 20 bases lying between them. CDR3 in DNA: TGTGCCAGCAGCTCCATGGTGCGGGGTGATGGGGAGACCCAGTACTTC. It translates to CASSSMVRGDGETQYF.